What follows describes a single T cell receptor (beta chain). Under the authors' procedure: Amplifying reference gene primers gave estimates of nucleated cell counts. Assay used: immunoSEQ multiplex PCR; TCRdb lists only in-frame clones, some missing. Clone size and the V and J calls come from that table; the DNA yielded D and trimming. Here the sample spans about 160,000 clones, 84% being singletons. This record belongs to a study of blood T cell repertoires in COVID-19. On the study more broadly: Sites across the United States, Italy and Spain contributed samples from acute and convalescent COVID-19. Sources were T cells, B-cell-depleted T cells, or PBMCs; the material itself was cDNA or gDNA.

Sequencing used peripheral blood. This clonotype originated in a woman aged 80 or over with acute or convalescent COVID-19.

The CDR3 protein is CASSQTGNQPQHF. CDR3 bases: TGTGCCAGCAGCCAGACAGGGAATCAGCCCCAGCATTTT. V is TRBV6-5 and J is TRBJ1-5; 7 bases map to TRBD1. The ends lost 6 bases at V and 4 bases at J; junction bases unmatched: 3. The germline V gene encodes CDR1 MNHEY and CDR2 SVGAGI. This CDR3 comprises 13 residues.